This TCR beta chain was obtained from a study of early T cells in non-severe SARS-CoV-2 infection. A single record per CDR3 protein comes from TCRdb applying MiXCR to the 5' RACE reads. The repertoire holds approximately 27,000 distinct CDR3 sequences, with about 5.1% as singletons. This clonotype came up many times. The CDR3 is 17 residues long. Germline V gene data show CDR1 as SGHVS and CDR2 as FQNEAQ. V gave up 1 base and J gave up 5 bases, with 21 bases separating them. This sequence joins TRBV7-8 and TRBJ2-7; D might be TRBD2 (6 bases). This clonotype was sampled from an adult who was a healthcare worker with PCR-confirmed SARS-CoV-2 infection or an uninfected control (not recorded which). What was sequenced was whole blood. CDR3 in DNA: TGTGCCAGCAGCTTAGAAAGTAGTCTCGTCGGAGGGGACGAGCAGTACTTC. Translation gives CASSLESSLVGGDEQYF.